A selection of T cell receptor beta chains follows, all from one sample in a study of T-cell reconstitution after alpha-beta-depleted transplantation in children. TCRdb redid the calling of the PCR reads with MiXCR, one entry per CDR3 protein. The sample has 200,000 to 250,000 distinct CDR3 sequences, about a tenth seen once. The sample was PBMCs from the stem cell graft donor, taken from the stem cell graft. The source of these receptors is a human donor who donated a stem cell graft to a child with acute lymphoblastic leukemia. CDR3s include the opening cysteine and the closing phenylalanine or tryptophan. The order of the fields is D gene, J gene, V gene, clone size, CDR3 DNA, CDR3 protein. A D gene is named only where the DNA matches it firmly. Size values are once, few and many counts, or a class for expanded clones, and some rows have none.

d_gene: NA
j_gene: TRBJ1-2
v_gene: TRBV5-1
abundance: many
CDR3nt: TGCGCCAGCAGCTTGGCCGCAGACAGTCGCAACTATGGCTACACCTTC
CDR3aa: CASSLAADSRNYGYTF

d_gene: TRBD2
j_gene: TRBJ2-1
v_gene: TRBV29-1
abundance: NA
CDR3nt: TGCAGCGTCGATAGCGGGAGGTCCTACAATGAGCAGTTCTTC
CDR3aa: CSVDSGRSYNEQFF

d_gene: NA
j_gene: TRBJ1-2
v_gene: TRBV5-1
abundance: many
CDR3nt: TGCGCCAGCAGCTCGGACTTTCACGGCTACACCTTC
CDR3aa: CASSSDFHGYTF

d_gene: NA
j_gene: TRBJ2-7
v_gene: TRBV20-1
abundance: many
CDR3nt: TGCAGTGCTAGAGTCGCCCGGGACGAGCAGTACTTC
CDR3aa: CSARVARDEQYF

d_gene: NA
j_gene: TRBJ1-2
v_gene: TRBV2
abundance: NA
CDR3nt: TGTGCCAGCAGTGGTCTCTCAGGGATGAAATATGGCTACACCTTC
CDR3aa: CASSGLSGMKYGYTF

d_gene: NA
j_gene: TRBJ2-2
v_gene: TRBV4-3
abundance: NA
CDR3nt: TGCGCCAGCAGCCAAGACTGGATGGGGGAGCTGTTTTTT
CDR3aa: CASSQDWMGELFF

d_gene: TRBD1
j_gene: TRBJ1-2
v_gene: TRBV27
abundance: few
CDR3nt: TGTGCCAGCAGTTTAGGACAGGGGGGGCGGGGCTACACCTTC
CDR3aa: CASSLGQGGRGYTF

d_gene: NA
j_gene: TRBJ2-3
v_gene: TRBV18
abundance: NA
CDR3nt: TGTGCCAGCTCACCAGATGCGTACGATACGCAGTATTTT
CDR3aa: CASSPDAYDTQYF

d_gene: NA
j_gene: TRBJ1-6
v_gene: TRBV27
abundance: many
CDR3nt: TGTGCCAGCAAAGTCTCTGGGTATAATTCACCCCTCCACTTT
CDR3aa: CASKVSGYNSPLHF

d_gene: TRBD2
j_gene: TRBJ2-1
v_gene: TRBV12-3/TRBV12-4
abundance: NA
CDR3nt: TGTGCCAGCAGGGACCTAGCGGGGGGAAACAATGAGCAGTTCTTC
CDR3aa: CASRDLAGGNNEQFF

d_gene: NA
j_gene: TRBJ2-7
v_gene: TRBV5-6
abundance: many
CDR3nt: TGTGCCAGCAGCTTGAGAGTTCTCTACGAGCAGTACTTC
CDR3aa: CASSLRVLYEQYF